This T cell receptor beta chain was captured in a study of T cell repertoires in cytomegalovirus infection. There are 16 residues in the CDR3. After removal of 5 bases from V and 1 base from J, the junction contained 7 bases not matched to a gene. TCRdb recomputed calls from the reads with MiXCR, one row per CDR3 protein. In the table there are about 400,000 distinct CDR3 sequences, roughly a third of which are singletons. At least ten counts were recorded for this clonotype. What it binds is unknown. V and J are TRBV6-7 and TRBJ2-1; TRBD2 agrees at 8 bases. TRBV6-7 is an open reading frame, and its role is uncertain. The sequence came from a human donor in good health (CMV status not recorded). Some clones in this sample may be carry-over from other donors' samples. Here the sequenced sample was cultured PBMCs, taken from culture after CMV antigen stimulation. DNA for the CDR3: TGTGCCAGCAGTAACCGGGAGGGCCGTTCCTACAATGAGCAGTTCTTC. Residues: CASSNREGRSYNEQFF.